The 10 T cell receptor beta chains below all came from one sample that was sequenced in a study of blood T cell repertoires in COVID-19. Here immunoSEQ multiplex PCR was the method, and the copy in TCRdb shows in-frame clones only, minus some. The profile shows about 260,000 clones, roughly 85% of them singletons. Material: peripheral blood. These TCRs come from a man aged 55 to 70 who had recovered from COVID-19.

The chain recombines TRBV5-1 with TRBJ2-3; D is ambiguous. The CDR3 spans 13 residues. The V and J ends lost 0 bases and 4 bases respectively, with 6 bases between them. Germline values: CDR1 SGHRS, CDR2 YFSETQ. CDR3 amino acids: CASSLASSDTQYF. The DNA for the CDR3 is TGCGCCAGCAGCTTGGCTTCTTCAGATACGCAGTATTTT.

This clone was detected only a few times. The chain recombines TRBV27 with TRBJ2-1; possibly TRBD1 for D (6 bases). This CDR3 spans 14 amino acids. Per the germline V gene, CDR1 is MNHEY and CDR2 is SMNVEV (reference sequence). Trimming pared 6 bases from V and 6 bases from J, leaving 15 bases between. The CDR3: CASSLPGQSNEQFF. Here the CDR3 DNA reads TGTGCCAGCAGCTTGCCGGGACAAAGCAATGAGCAGTTCTTC.

The gene calls are TRBV29-1 and TRBJ2-2; 10 bases align to TRBD2. The germline gives CDR1 SQVTM, CDR2 ANQGSEA. This CDR3 is built from 14 residues. V was clipped by 5 bases and J by 4 bases; unmatched bases: 4. DNA for the CDR3: TGCAGCGTTATGCCTAGCGGGGGCACCGGGGAGCTGTTTTTT. Translated: CSVMPSGGTGELFF.

V usage is TRBV5-4 and J usage is TRBJ2-1, with a possible D match to TRBD1 (6 bases). Trimming cost V 3 bases and J 2 bases, with 12 bases left between them. This CDR3 comprises 15 residues. CDR1 is SGHNT, CDR2 YYREEE, per germline (reference sequence). The DNA of the CDR3 is TGTGCCAGCAGCTCACAGGGACCAGCCTACAATGAGCAGTTCTTC. It specifies CASSSQGPAYNEQFF.

The V call is TRBV6-6, the J call TRBJ2-2; possibly TRBD2 for D (7 bases). The CDR3 runs 16 residues. The germline V gene encodes CDR1 MNHNY and CDR2 SVGAGI (reference sequence). The V end was cut by 2 bases, the J end by 4 bases, with 14 bases between. The CDR3 loop is CASSYPRGALTGELFF. CDR3 nucleotide sequence: TGTGCCAGCAGTTACCCCCGGGGGGCCCTCACCGGGGAGCTGTTTTTT.

In this sample, this clone turned up once. This chain links TRBV6-1 with TRBJ2-2, with 9 nucleotides matching TRBD2. CDR1 and CDR2 from the germline V gene are MNHNS and SASEGT. V trimming: 0 bases; J trimming: 7 bases; junction bases outside the gene matches: 6. The CDR3 has 16 residues. CDR3 residues: CASSEARGGPGGELFF. CDR3 sequence (DNA): TGTGCCAGCAGTGAAGCGCGGGGGGGGCCAGGCGGGGAGCTGTTTTTT.

The rearrangement joins TRBV28 to TRBJ2-1; the match to TRBD2 covers 16 bases. Trimming cost V 7 bases and J 9 bases; bases outside gene matches: 12. There are 17 residues in the CDR3. The germline V gene encodes CDR1 MDHEN and CDR2 SYDVKM. CDR3 coding DNA: TGTGCCAGCAAACGCCGGGGACTAGCGGGGGGGCTCGGTGAGCAGTTCTTC. It codes for CASKRRGLAGGLGEQFF. The full variable domain, in which reference TRBV28 and TRBJ2-1 provide the parts outside the CDR3, is DVKVTQSSRYLVKRTGEKVFLECVQDMDHENMFWYRQDPGLGLRLIYFSYDVKMKEKGDIPEGYSVSREKKERFSLILESASTNQTSMYLCASKRRGLAGGLGEQFFGPGTRLTVL.

The V call is TRBV4-1, the J call TRBJ2-1; maybe TRBD2 (7 bases). The germline CDR1 and CDR2 sequences are MGHRA and YSYEKL. Trimming removed 1 base from V and 4 bases from J, with 20 bases in between. The CDR3 is 18 amino acids. The CDR3 is CASSQGELRGGKYNEQFF. For the CDR3, the DNA is TGCGCCAGCAGCCAAGGCGAATTGAGGGGGGGGAAATACAATGAGCAGTTCTTC.

Only a few counts were recorded for this clone. This sequence joins TRBV11-2 and TRBJ2-7; 10 nucleotides line up with TRBD2. J gave up 6 bases and V 5 bases, and 7 bases lay outside the gene matches. Germline V CDR1 and CDR2: SGHAT, FQNNGV. This CDR3 region has 14 residues. CDR3 residues: CASSQSGGAVEQYF. The DNA of the CDR3 is TGTGCCAGCAGCCAGAGCGGGGGGGCCGTCGAGCAGTACTTC.

The chain couples TRBV18 to TRBJ2-3, with D possibly being TRBD2 (7 bases). Trimming took 1 base from V and 0 from J, leaving 14 bases between them. The germline V gene has CDR1 KGHSH and CDR2 LQKENI. CDR3 length equals 17 residues. The CDR3 DNA sequence: TGTGCCAGCTCACCACGGCGGGGGCCCCTCAGCACAGATACGCAGTATTTT. Translated: CASSPRRGPLSTDTQYF. Using reference TRBV18 and TRBJ2-3 for the parts outside the CDR3, the full variable domain is NAGVMQNPRHLVRRRGQEARLRCSPMKGHSHVYWYRQLPEEGLKFMVYLQKENIIDESGMPKERFSAEFPKEGPSILRIQQVVRGDSAAYFCASSPRRGPLSTDTQYFGPGTRLTVL.